The 10 T cell receptor beta chains listed next were all sequenced from one sample in a study of T cell repertoires in cytomegalovirus infection. In TCRdb, the reads were re-called with MiXCR into one record per CDR3 protein. Of some 940,000 distinct CDR3 sequences in the sample, 30% to 40% were seen once. No antigen is known for these receptors. The sequenced sample was cultured CD8+ T cells from PBMCs, obtained from culture after CMV antigen stimulation. These receptors came from a human donor in good health (CMV status not recorded). Some clones in this sample may be carry-over from other donors' samples.

The J gene is TRBJ2-3, the V gene TRBV2; a weak D match, TRBD2 (6 bases). The V end was cut by 3 bases, the J end by 4 bases, with 17 bases between. Germline loops: CDR1 SNHLY, CDR2 FYNNEI. The CDR3 totals 16 residues. The CDR3 sequence is CASSETSFRAADTQYF. The CDR3 coding sequence is TGTGCCAGCAGTGAGACTAGTTTCAGAGCCGCAGATACGCAGTATTTT.

The table lists this clonotype with a count of one. V usage is TRBV27 and J usage is TRBJ1-6; a weak D match, TRBD1 (5 bases). Germline values: CDR1 MNHEY, CDR2 SMNVEV (reference sequence). Between the trimmed V and J ends, which lost 4 bases and 16 bases, there was a span of 17 bases. The CDR3 has 13 amino acids. The CDR3 DNA sequence: TGTGCCAGCAGTTACCGGTCGGGCAGGGCACTCCACTTT. This codes for CASSYRSGRALHF.

The rearrangement links TRBV11-1 to TRBJ2-3; D unclear. CDR3 size: 16 residues. Germline V gene data show CDR1 as SGHAT and CDR2 as FQDESV (reference sequence). Deletions cut 5 bases from V and 4 bases from J, with 19 bases between. CDR3 protein: CASSPTELPPPDTQYF. In nucleotides, the CDR3 is TGTGCCAGCAGCCCCACCGAGCTACCCCCGCCAGATACGCAGTATTTT.

This clonotype was detected only a few times. DNA of the CDR3: TGTGCCAGCAGTTCCATTGGGACTGGGAACACTGAAGCTTTCTTT. The encoded protein is CASSSIGTGNTEAFF. This chain connects TRBV27 to TRBJ1-1, with a weak D call TRBD1 (5 bases). CDR3 length: 15 residues. The V end was cut by 4 bases, the J end by 1 base, with 13 bases between. CDR1 MNHEY and CDR2 SMNVEV come from the germline V gene (reference sequence).

V is TRBV7-9 and J is TRBJ1-1; the match to TRBD1 covers 9 bases. Per the germline V gene, CDR1 is SEHNR and CDR2 is FQNEAQ (reference sequence). J lost 11 bases, V lost 4 bases, and 11 bases had no gene match. There are 14 residues in the CDR3. As DNA, the CDR3 is TGTGCCAGCAGCTCTTGGGACAGGGCGGGGGGGGCTTTCTTT. Its translation: CASSSWDRAGGAFF. The entire variable domain, with the rest obtained from reference TRBV7-9 and TRBJ1-1, is as follows: DTGVSQNPRHKITKRGQNVTFRCDPISEHNRLYWYRQTLGQGPEFLTYFQNEAQLEKSRLLSDRFSAERPKGSFSTLEIQRTEQGDSAMYLCASSSWDRAGGAFFGQGTRLTVV.

The chain couples TRBV6-8 to TRBJ1-2; weak D call: TRBD1 (5 bases). V gave up 1 base and J gave up 2 bases, with 8 bases separating them. The CDR3 has 14 residues. The germline gives CDR1 MNHGY, CDR2 SAAAGT. The CDR3 loop reads CASSYLNRNYGYTF. The DNA for the CDR3 is TGTGCCAGCAGTTACTTAAACAGGAACTATGGCTACACCTTC.

This clonotype appeared a few times. The V and J genes are TRBV10-3 and TRBJ2-7; D uncertain. The germline CDR1 and CDR2 sequences are ENHRY and SYGVKD. The CDR3 runs 12 residues. The V end was cut by 2 bases, the J end by 5 bases, with 7 bases between. CDR3 residues: CAISEDSNEQYV. The CDR3 nucleotides read TGTGCCATCAGTGAGGACTCTAACGAGCAGTACGTC.

This sequence joins TRBV6-2 or TRBV6-3 and TRBJ2-1, with TRBD2 matching 12 bases. Per the germline V gene, CDR1 is MNHEY and CDR2 is SVGEGT. V dropped 2 bases and J dropped 4; count of bases not matched to a gene: 6. The CDR3 is 17 amino acids. The CDR3 spells CASSYRRTSGEYNEQFF. The CDR3, as DNA: TGTGCCAGCAGTTACCGGAGGACTAGCGGGGAGTACAATGAGCAGTTCTTC.

This clonotype has a handful of counts. This chain joins TRBV7-6 and TRBJ1-1; D ambiguous. Trimming took 2 bases from V and 6 from J, leaving 10 bases between them. The CDR3 consists of 13 residues. Germline V CDR1 and CDR2: SGHVS, FNYEAQ. CDR3 protein: CASSLILSPEAFF. The CDR3 region has the DNA TGTGCCAGCAGCTTAATATTAAGTCCTGAAGCTTTCTTT.

This clonotype has only a few counts. J is TRBJ2-7 and V is TRBV5-6, with TRBD2 as a possible D gene (5 bases). Germline lookup yields CDR1 SGHDT and CDR2 YYEEEE. There are 13 residues in the CDR3. V shed 1 base and J shed 7 bases, with 12 bases lying between them. CDR3: CASSLPGMREQYF. The CDR3 bases are TGTGCCAGCAGCTTGCCGGGGATGAGGGAGCAGTACTTC.